Presented here are 3 T cell receptor beta chains from one specimen sequenced in a study of T-cell memory formation after mild COVID-19. TCRdb re-derived calls from the 5' RACE reads in MiXCR, one entry per CDR3 protein. The sample contains under 85,000 distinct CDR3 sequences, approximately 15% of which appear only once. The source material was PBMCs or a T cell subset sorted from them (not recorded which). The source is an adult woman who had mild COVID-19 (a few samples of this study predate the infection). Cell type and time point are not known.

The rearrangement uses TRBV20-1 and TRBJ2-1, with 8 bases lining up with TRBD2. Germline CDR1 DFQATT, CDR2 SNEGSKA (reference sequence). With V trimmed by 3 bases and J by 6 bases, 13 bases remained unmatched. CDR3 length: 16 amino acids. CDR3 coding DNA: TGCAGTGCTAGTGGGACTAGTGAACCCCCCCTCAATGAGCAGTTCTTC. The encoded protein is CSASGTSEPPLNEQFF.

The chain recombines TRBV12-3 or TRBV12-4 with TRBJ2-7, with D maybe TRBD2 (6 bases). The CDR3 length is 12 residues. Trimming shortened V by 5 bases and J by 4 bases, and 9 bases separated the two germline ends. CDR3 coding DNA: TGTGCCAGCAGTCATGGGACTTACGAGCAGTACTTC. The encoded protein is CASSHGTYEQYF.

This clonotype was counted many times. This chain links TRBV6-5 with TRBJ2-1; D is undetermined. The germline V gene encodes CDR1 MNHEY and CDR2 SVGAGI. The V and J ends lost 7 bases and 5 bases respectively, with 6 bases between them. This CDR3 has 11 amino acids. In DNA form, the CDR3 reads TGTGCCAGCAAACTAAACAATGAGCAGTTCTTC. Translated, it gives CASKLNNEQFF.